These 6 T cell receptor beta chains share one sample of origin, sequenced in a study of OX40 agonist ivuxolimab in advanced cancers. Library preparation was by the immunoSEQ multiplex PCR assay. TCRdb re-hosts the immuneACCESS table, in-frame sequences only. Its copies lack some clones; in the studies checked, an unresolved V gene accounts for under half of them, and the cause for the rest is not known. This sample gives 55,000 to 75,000 clones in total; around 86% of them show up just once. Of the sample, about 1% is held by the ten largest clones. The sequenced sample was CD4+ or CD8+ T cells sorted from blood, obtained in a trial of the OX40 agonist ivuxolimab. Receptor source: an adult with an advanced solid tumor such as melanoma, head and neck, liver or kidney cancer.

The gene calls are TRBV18 and TRBJ2-1; 7 positions agree with TRBD2. CDR1 and CDR2 (germline): KGHSH, LQKENI. The CDR3 is made up of 14 amino acids. With V trimmed by 6 bases and J by 4 bases, 6 bases remained unmatched. The chain's CDR3 is CASSTSSLYNEQFF. CDR3 nucleotide sequence: TGTGCCAGCTCGACTAGCTCCCTGTACAATGAGCAGTTCTTC.

The V and J genes are TRBV29-1 and TRBJ2-5; possibly TRBD1 or TRBD2 for D (5 bases each). Germline CDR1 SQVTM, CDR2 ANQGSEA. Trimming pared 3 bases from V and 5 bases from J, leaving 13 bases between. This CDR3 spans 13 amino acids. DNA of the CDR3: TGCAGCGTTGACGACGCATGGGGGGAGACCCAGTACTTC. Translation gives CSVDDAWGETQYF.

The chain joins TRBV28 to TRBJ1-2, with D unclear. Trimming removed 7 bases from V and 4 bases from J, with 13 bases in between. The CDR3 contains 13 residues. Looked up from germline, CDR1 is MDHEN and CDR2 is SYDVKM. The CDR3 region has the DNA TGTGCCAGCACCTTGAAAAAGGGCTATGGCTACACCTTC. Residues: CASTLKKGYGYTF.

The chain couples TRBV10-3 to TRBJ1-2, with D hard to call. Germline V gene lookup returns CDR1 ENHRY and CDR2 SYGVKD. The ends were cut back, 0 bases at V and 8 bases at J, with 7 bases in the middle. The CDR3 is 12 residues long. The CDR3, as DNA: TGTGCCATCAGTGAGTCGGGAGGAGGCTACACCTTC. Encoded protein: CAISESGGGYTF.

The CDR3 region is CASSQGVSADTQYF. CDR3 nucleotides: TGTGCCAGCTCACAGGGGGTCTCCGCAGATACGCAGTATTTT. The J gene is TRBJ2-3, the V gene TRBV18, with D possibly being TRBD1 (6 bases). Germline loops: CDR1 KGHSH, CDR2 LQKENI. With 4 bases removed from V and 4 bases from J, the gap between germline ends came to 12 bases. The CDR3 consists of 14 residues.

The chain joins TRBV5-1 to TRBJ2-1; TRBD1 agrees at 7 bases. V dropped 4 bases and J dropped 3; count of bases not matched to a gene: 13. Germline CDR1 reads SGHRS; CDR2 reads YFSETQ. The CDR3 contains 17 residues. The CDR3 DNA reads as TGCGCCAGCAGCCCGACCGATGGGACAGCCTACTACAATGAGCAGTTCTTC. It translates to CASSPTDGTAYYNEQFF.